The clone carrying this T cell receptor (beta chain) occurred many times. These data belong to a study of CD8 T cells in ankylosing spondylitis. CDR3 length equals 15 residues. Germline assignment: CDR1 SGDLS and CDR2 YYNGEE. V was shortened by 0 bases and J by 5 bases, with 14 bases between the two germline ends. In making TCR beta libraries, quantitative 5'-RACE with molecular barcodes was used. MiXCR, applied by TCRdb to the 5' RACE reads, yields one record per CDR3 protein. This table has approximately 13,000 distinct CDR3 sequences, more than 2.5% appearing once. The receptor's source is a male donor with ankylosing spondylitis or in good health (not recorded which). The gene calls are TRBV9 and TRBJ2-5; D is possibly TRBD2 (6 bases). Material for sequencing was blood, either unsorted or a sorted T cell fraction (not recorded which). The CDR3 DNA follows: TGTGCCAGCAGCGTAGCAAACCGCCGGGGGGAGACCCAGTACTTC. It codes for CASSVANRRGETQYF.